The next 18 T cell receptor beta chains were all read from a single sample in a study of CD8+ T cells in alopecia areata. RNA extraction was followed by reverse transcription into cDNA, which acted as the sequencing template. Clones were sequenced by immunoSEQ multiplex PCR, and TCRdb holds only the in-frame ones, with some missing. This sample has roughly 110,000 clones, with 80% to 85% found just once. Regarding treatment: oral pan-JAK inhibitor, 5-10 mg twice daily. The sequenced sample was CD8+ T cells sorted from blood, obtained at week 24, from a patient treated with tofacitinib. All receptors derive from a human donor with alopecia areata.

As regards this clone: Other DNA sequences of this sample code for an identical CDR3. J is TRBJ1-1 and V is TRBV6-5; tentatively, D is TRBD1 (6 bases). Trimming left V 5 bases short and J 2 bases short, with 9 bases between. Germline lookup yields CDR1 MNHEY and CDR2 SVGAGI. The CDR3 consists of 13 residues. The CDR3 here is CASSPGTNTEAFF. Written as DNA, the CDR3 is TGTGCCAGCAGTCCCGGGACAAACACTGAAGCTTTCTTT.

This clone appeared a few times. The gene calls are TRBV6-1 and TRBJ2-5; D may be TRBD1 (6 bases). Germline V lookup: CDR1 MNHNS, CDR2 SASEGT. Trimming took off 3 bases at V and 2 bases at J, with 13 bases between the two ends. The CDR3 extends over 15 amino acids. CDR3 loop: CASSDPGHRQETQYF. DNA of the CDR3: TGTGCCAGCAGTGATCCGGGACATAGACAAGAGACCCAGTACTTC.

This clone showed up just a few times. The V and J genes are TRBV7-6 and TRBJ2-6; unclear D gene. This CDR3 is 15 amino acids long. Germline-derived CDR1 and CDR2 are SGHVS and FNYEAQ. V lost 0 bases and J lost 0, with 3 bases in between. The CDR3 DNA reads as TGTGCCAGCAGCTTAGCCCCCTCTGGGGCCAACGTCCTGACTTTC. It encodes CASSLAPSGANVLTF.

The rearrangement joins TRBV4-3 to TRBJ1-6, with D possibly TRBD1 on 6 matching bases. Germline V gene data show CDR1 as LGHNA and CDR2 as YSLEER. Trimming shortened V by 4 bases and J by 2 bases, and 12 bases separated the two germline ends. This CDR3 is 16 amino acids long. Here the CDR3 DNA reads TGCGCCAGCAGCCCAGGGGTGGTTACCTATAATTCACCCCTCCACTTT. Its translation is CASSPGVVTYNSPLHF.

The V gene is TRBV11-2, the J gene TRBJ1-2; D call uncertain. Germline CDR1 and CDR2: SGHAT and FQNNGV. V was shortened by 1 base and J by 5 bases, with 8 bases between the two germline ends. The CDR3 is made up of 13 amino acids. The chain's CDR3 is CASSLGRGYGYTF. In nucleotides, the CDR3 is TGTGCCAGCAGCTTAGGTAGAGGTTATGGCTACACCTTC.

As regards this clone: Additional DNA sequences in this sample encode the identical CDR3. The CDR3 DNA reads as TGTGCCAGCAGTGACAGGGCAGGACTAGACGTCGAGACCCAGTACTTC. Translation: CASSDRAGLDVETQYF. The chain combines TRBV25-1 with TRBJ2-5, with 7 bases lining up with TRBD2. V dropped 3 bases and J dropped 5; count of bases not matched to a gene: 12. CDR1 is MGHDK and CDR2 is SYGVNS in the germline V gene. The CDR3 loop spans 16 amino acids.

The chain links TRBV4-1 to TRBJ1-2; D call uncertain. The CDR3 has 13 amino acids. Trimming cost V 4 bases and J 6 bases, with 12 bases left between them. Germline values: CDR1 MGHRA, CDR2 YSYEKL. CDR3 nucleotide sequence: TGCGCCAGCAGCCCTCACCCGACGGATGGCTACACCTTC. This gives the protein CASSPHPTDGYTF.

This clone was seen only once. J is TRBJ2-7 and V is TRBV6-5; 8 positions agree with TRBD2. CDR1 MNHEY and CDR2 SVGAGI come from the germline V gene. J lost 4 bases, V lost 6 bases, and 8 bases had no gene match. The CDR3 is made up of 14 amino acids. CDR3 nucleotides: TGTGCCAGCAGGAGCGGGGGCTTGGGTTACGAGCAGTACTTC. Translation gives CASRSGGLGYEQYF.

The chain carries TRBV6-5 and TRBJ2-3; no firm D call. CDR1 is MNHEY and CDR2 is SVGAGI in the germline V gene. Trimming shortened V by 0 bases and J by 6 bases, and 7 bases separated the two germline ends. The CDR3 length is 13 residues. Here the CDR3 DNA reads TGTGCCAGCAGTTACTCGCCCAGGGATACGCAGTATTTT. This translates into CASSYSPRDTQYF.

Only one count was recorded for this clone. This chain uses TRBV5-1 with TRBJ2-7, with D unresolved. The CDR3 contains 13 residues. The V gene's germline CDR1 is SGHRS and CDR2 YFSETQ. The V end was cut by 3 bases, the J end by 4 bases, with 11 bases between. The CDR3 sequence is CASSWSPLYEQYF. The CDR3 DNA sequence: TGCGCCAGCAGCTGGTCCCCGTTGTACGAGCAGTACTTC. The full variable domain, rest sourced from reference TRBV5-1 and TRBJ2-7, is KAGVTQTPRYLIKTRGQQVTLSCSPISGHRSVSWYQQTPGQGLQFLFEYFSETQRNKGNFPGRFSGRQFSNSRSEMNVSTLELGDSALYLCASSWSPLYEQYFGPGTRLTVT.

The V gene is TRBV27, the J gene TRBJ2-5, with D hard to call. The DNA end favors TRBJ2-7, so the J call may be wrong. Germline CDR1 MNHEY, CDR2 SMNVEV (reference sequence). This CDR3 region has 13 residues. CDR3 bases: TGTGCCAGCGCACCCCAAGGCTCCTACGAGCAGTACTTC. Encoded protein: CASAPQGSYEQYF.

In DNA form, the CDR3 reads TGTGCCAGCAGTTACAGGGTCACCTACGAGCAGTACTTC. This gives the protein CASSYRVTYEQYF. This chain links TRBV6-5 with TRBJ2-7; no firm D call. The V gene's germline CDR1 is MNHEY and CDR2 SVGAGI. V lost 2 bases and J lost 2, with 7 bases in between. This CDR3 spans 13 amino acids.

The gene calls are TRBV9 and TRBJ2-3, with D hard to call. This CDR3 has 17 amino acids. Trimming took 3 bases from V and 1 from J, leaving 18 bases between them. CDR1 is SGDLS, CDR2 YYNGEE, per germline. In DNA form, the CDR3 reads TGTGCCAGCAGCGAACCCCTCGGGCAAACCGGCACAGATACGCAGTATTTT. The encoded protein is CASSEPLGQTGTDTQYF. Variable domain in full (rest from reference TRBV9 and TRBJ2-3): DSGVTQTPKHLITATGQRVTLRCSPRSGDLSVYWYQQSLDQGLQFLIQYYNGEERAKGNILERFSAQQFPDLHSELNLSSLELGDSALYFCASSEPLGQTGTDTQYFGPGTRLTVL.

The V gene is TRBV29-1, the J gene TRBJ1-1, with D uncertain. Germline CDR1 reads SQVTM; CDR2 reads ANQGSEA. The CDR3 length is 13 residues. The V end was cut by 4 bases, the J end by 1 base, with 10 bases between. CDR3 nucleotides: TGCAGCGTTGGATCCAGCACGAACACTGAAGCTTTCTTT. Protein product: CSVGSSTNTEAFF.

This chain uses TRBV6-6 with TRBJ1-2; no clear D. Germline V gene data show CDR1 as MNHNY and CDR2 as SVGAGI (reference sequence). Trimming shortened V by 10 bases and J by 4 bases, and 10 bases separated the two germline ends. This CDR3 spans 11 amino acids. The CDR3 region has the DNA TGTGCCACTCTATGGAGCTATGGCTACACCTTC. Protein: CATLWSYGYTF.

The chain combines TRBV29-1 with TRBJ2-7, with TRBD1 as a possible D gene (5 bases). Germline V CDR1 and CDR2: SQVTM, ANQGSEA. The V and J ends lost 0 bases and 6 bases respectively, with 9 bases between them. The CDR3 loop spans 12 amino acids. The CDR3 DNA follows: TGCAGCGTTGAAGAAGGACACGCCGAGCAGTACTTC. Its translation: CSVEEGHAEQYF.

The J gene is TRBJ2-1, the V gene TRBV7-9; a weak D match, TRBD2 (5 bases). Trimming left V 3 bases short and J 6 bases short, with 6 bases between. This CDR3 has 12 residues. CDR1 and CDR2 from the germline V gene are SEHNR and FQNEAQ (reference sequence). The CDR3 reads CASSLGVNEQFF. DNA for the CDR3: TGTGCCAGCAGCTTGGGAGTCAATGAGCAGTTCTTC.

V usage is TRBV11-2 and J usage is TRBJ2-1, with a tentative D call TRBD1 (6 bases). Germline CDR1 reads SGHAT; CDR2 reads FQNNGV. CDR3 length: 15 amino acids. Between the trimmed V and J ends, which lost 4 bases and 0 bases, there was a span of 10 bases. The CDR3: CASSSYRDSYNEQFF. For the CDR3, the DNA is TGTGCCAGCAGCTCGTACAGGGACTCCTACAATGAGCAGTTCTTC.